Listed below are T cell receptor beta chains from one sample, sequenced in a study of regulatory T cells in long-lasting Graves disease. TCRdb analysed the multiplex PCR reads with MiXCR anew, one entry per CDR3 protein. Of roughly 450,000 distinct CDR3 sequences listed, around 20% were seen once; the top ten hold less than 9%. The sample consisted of peripheral blood mononuclear cells (PBMCs), taken when the disease was refractory, from a patient treated with antithyroid drugs. The source is a female donor with Graves disease. CDR3s include the opening cysteine and the closing phenylalanine or tryptophan. D genes are given only for firm matches. Rows may omit the clone size; those that give it use once, few, many or a size class.

v_gene	d_gene	abundance	j_gene	CDR3nt	CDR3aa
TRBV2	TRBD1	few	TRBJ2-2	TGTGCCAGCAGCGTCTGGACAGGGGGCGCCGGCACCGGGGAGCTGTTTTTT	CASSVWTGGAGTGELFF
TRBV6-1	NA	NA	TRBJ1-5	TGTGCCAGCATTCTTCAGAGCAATCAGCCCCAGCATTTT	CASILQSNQPQHF
TRBV9	TRBD2	NA	TRBJ2-3	TGTGCCAGCAGCGTAGAAGCGGGAGTAAGAAATACGCAGTATTTT	CASSVEAGVRNTQYF
TRBV7-9	NA	NA	TRBJ2-6	TGTGCCAGCAGCTTGTCTGATCTTAGCTCTGGGGCCAACGTCCTGACTTTC	CASSLSDLSSGANVLTF
TRBV28	NA	many	TRBJ1-1	TGTGCCAGCAGTTTACCGGGGGAAGCTGAAGCTTTCTTT	CASSLPGEAEAFF
TRBV28	NA	many	TRBJ2-7	TGTGCCAGCATCGACAGGACTACCTACGAGCAGTACTTC	CASIDRTTYEQYF
TRBV6-6	NA	few	TRBJ2-2	TGTGCCAGCAGTTACTCGATAGGCAGATACCAACTCGACACCGGGGAGCTGTTTTTT	CASSYSIGRYQLDTGELFF
TRBV3-1	NA	few	TRBJ2-2	TGTGCCAGCAGCCAACGGGGAGTTGGGACCGGGGAGCTGTTTTTT	CASSQRGVGTGELFF
TRBV5-1	TRBD2	few	TRBJ2-7	TGCGCCAGCAGCTTGGCGGTAGCGGGGGACTACGAGCAGTACTTC	CASSLAVAGDYEQYF
TRBV3-2	NA	few	TRBJ2-5	TGTGCCAGCAGCCCTCAACAGGGCCTTCTGCCTTTGACCCAGTACTTC	CASSPQQGLLPLTQYF
TRBV7-8	NA	many	TRBJ1-4	TGTGCCAGCAGCCGCGGTTCCGGGACTTCGGGTGAAAAACTGTTTTTT	CASSRGSGTSGEKLFF
TRBV27	NA	NA	TRBJ2-1	TGTGCCAGCAGTTTTCCTCTGGCGATGAGCTCCTACAATGAGCAGTTCTTC	CASSFPLAMSSYNEQFF
TRBV7-6	NA	many	TRBJ1-1	TGTGCCAGCAGCCTAGCCGGGGGCCGCAACACTGAAGCTTTCTTT	CASSLAGGRNTEAFF
TRBV28	NA	NA	TRBJ2-3	TGTGCCAGCAGTTTATTCGCGGAGAGCACAGATACGCAGTATTTT	CASSLFAESTDTQYF
TRBV11-1	NA	few	TRBJ2-1	TGTGCCAGCAGCTTGGACAGAGGTGGGGATGAGCAGTTCTTC	CASSLDRGGDEQFF
TRBV4-2	NA	NA	TRBJ2-2	TGTGCCAGCAGCCAAGAAGCCGGGATTCGTACCGGGGAGCTGTTTTTT	CASSQEAGIRTGELFF
TRBV5-1	NA	NA	TRBJ1-1	TGTGCCAGCGCGTTACAGCCGAACACTGGAGCTTTCTTT	CASALQPNTGAFF
TRBV6-1	NA	many	TRBJ1-1	TGTGCCAGCAGGGAATTACTAAGTCTGAACACTGAAGCTTTCTTT	CASRELLSLNTEAFF
TRBV29-1	NA	NA	TRBJ2-7	TGCAGCGTTGGACATCTAGCGAACCACGAGCAGTACTTC	CSVGHLANHEQYF
TRBV18	NA	many	TRBJ1-1	TGTGCCAGCTCACCGGGGTCCGGACTTGAAGCTTTCTTT	CASSPGSGLEAFF
TRBV13	NA	few	TRBJ2-2	TGTGCCAGCAGCTTCCTCGACAGGTCTTACACCGGGGAGCTGTTTTTT	CASSFLDRSYTGELFF
TRBV28	NA	NA	TRBJ1-3	TGTGCCAGCAGTTTAATAGGGGCCAAAGGTCCATCTGGAAACACCATATATTTT	CASSLIGAKGPSGNTIYF
TRBV28	NA	many	TRBJ2-5	TGTGCCAGCGCCTCTTACAGAGGGGAGACCCAGTACTTC	CASASYRGETQYF
TRBV20-1	NA	many	TRBJ1-2	TGCAGTGCTAGCACAGGAGGTTCCTATGGCTACACCTTC	CSASTGGSYGYTF
TRBV29-1	TRBD2	NA	TRBJ2-7	TGCAGCGCTATACTCCTAGCGGGAGCAGACGAGCAGTACTTC	CSAILLAGADEQYF
TRBV30	NA	few	TRBJ2-7	TGTGCCTGGAGGGTACGAATGGGGTTGAAAGAGCAGTACTTC	CAWRVRMGLKEQYF
TRBV15	NA	few	TRBJ2-7	TGTGCCACCAGCAGAGTGGGGTCCGGGTCAGGCGAGCAGTACTTC	CATSRVGSGSGEQYF
TRBV6-5	TRBD2	many	TRBJ2-7	TGTGCCAGCAGTTACGGGGGACTAGCGGGAGTCCACGAGCAGTACTTC	CASSYGGLAGVHEQYF
TRBV2	NA	many	TRBJ1-5	TGTGCCAGCAGTGAAGGGGTCCCCGATAATCAGCCCCAGCATTTT	CASSEGVPDNQPQHF
TRBV2	NA	NA	TRBJ2-7	TGTGCCAGCAGCAGCCAGGCTCTGGGGAGCTCCTACGAGCAGTACTTC	CASSSQALGSSYEQYF
TRBV27	NA	few	TRBJ1-5	TGTGCCAGCAGTATACAGGGTCCTAATAGCAATCAGCCCCAGCATTTT	CASSIQGPNSNQPQHF
TRBV6-1	NA	NA	TRBJ1-3	TGTGCCAGCAGAGACTCTACCGGGACGGCCTCTGGAAACACCATATATTTT	CASRDSTGTASGNTIYF
TRBV28	TRBD1	many	TRBJ2-7	TGTGCCAGCAGCAGTGGACAGGGGGCGCGCTACGAGCAGTACTTC	CASSSGQGARYEQYF
TRBV12-3/TRBV12-4	NA	many	TRBJ2-5	TGTGCCAGCAGTTCCACGGGTGCGACCCAGTACTTC	CASSSTGATQYF
TRBV19	NA	NA	TRBJ2-7	TGTGCCAGTAGTACTCAGGGGACCTCCTACGAGCAGTACTTC	CASSTQGTSYEQYF
TRBV20-1	NA	NA	TRBJ2-3	TGCAGTGCTAGAGTATCGGGCACAGATACGCAGTATTTT	CSARVSGTDTQYF
TRBV9	NA	few	TRBJ2-7	TGTGCCAGCAGCGTAGGTGCAGGTTTTACCTACGAGCAGTACTTC	CASSVGAGFTYEQYF
TRBV5-1	NA	NA	TRBJ2-7	TGCGCCAGCAGCTTCCGGGAACCAGGCCTCGACGAGCAGTACTTC	CASSFREPGLDEQYF
TRBV7-9	TRBD2	few	TRBJ2-5	TGTGCCAGCAGCTTCGGGACTAGCGGGAGCGTGGAGACCCAGTACTTC	CASSFGTSGSVETQYF
TRBV28	NA	many	TRBJ1-5	TGTGCCAGCAGTTTGGGGGTAATGTGGCAGGCTTATAGCAATCAGCCCCAGCATTTT	CASSLGVMWQAYSNQPQHF
TRBV2	TRBD1	few	TRBJ2-7	TGTGCCACCCTCGAGGGGACAGCCTCCTACGAGCAGTACTTC	CATLEGTASYEQYF
TRBV6-1	NA	many	TRBJ1-4	TGTGCCAGCAGTCTCTACGGGACTCTCGGGGATGAAAAACTGTTTTTT	CASSLYGTLGDEKLFF
TRBV6-1	NA	NA	TRBJ1-6	TGTGCCAGCAGCCCGGGGGGACATAATTCACCCCTCCACTTT	CASSPGGHNSPLHF
TRBV29-1	NA	few	TRBJ1-1	TGCAGCGTTTCGAGGGATGGTGGGAACACTGAAGCTTTCTTT	CSVSRDGGNTEAFF
TRBV28	NA	many	TRBJ1-1	TGTGCCAGCAGTCGGGGGGGTAGGGCTGAAGCTTTCTTT	CASSRGGRAEAFF
TRBV28	TRBD1	many	TRBJ1-1	TGTGCCAGCAGACCCAGACAGGGGGCAGGGAACACTGAAGCTTTCTTT	CASRPRQGAGNTEAFF
TRBV11-3	NA	few	TRBJ2-7	TGTGCCAGCAGCCCCGGGCCTCAGCTCCGGCAGTACTTC	CASSPGPQLRQYF
TRBV5-4	NA	many	TRBJ2-2	TGTGCCAGCAGCTTATTTAGCGGCTACACCGGGGAGCTGTTTTTT	CASSLFSGYTGELFF
TRBV6-1	TRBD1	many	TRBJ2-7	TGTGCCAGCAGTGAGACAGGGTACTCCTACGAGCAGTACTTC	CASSETGYSYEQYF